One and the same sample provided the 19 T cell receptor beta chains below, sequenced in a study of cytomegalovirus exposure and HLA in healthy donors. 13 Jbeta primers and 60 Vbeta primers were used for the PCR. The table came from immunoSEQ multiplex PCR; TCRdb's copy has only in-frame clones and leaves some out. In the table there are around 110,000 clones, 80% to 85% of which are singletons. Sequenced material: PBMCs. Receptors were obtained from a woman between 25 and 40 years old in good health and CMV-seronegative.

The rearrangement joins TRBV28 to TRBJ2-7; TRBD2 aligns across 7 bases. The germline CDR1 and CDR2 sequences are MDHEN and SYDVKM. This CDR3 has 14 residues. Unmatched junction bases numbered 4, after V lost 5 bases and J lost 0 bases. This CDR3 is CASSTSGASYEQYF. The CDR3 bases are TGTGCCAGCAGTACCAGCGGGGCCTCCTACGAGCAGTACTTC.

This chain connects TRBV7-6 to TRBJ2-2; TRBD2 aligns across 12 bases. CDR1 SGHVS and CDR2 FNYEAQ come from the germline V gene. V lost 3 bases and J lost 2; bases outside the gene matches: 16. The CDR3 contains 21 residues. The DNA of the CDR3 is TGTGCCAGCAGCTTTCAGATAACGGCCGGGACTAGCGGGCTTAACACCGGGGAGCTGTTTTTT. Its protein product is CASSFQITAGTSGLNTGELFF.

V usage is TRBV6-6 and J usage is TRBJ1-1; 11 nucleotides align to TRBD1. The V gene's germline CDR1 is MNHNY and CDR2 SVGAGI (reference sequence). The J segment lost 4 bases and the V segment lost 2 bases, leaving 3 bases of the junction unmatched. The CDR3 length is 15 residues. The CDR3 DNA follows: TGTGCCAGCAGTTACCCCGGGACAGGGGGCACTGAAGCTTTCTTT. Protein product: CASSYPGTGGTEAFF.

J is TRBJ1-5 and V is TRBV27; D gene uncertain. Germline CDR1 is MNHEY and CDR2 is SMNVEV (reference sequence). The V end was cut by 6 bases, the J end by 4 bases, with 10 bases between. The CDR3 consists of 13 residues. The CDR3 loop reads CASSADSNQPQHF. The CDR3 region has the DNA TGTGCCAGCAGCGCAGACTCTAATCAGCCCCAGCATTTT.

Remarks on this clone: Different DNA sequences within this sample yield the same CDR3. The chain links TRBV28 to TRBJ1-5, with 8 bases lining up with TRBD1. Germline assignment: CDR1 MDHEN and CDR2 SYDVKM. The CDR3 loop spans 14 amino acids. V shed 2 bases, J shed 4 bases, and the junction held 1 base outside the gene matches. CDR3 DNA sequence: TGTGCCAGCAGTTTAGGACAGGGAAATCAGCCCCAGCATTTT. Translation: CASSLGQGNQPQHF.

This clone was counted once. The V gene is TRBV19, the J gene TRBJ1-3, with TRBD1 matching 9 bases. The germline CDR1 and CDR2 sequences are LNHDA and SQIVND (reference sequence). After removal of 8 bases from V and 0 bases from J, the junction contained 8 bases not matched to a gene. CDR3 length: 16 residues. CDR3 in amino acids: CASQSTGGSSGNTIYF. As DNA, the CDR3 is TGTGCCAGTCAATCGACAGGGGGGAGCTCTGGAAACACCATATATTTT.

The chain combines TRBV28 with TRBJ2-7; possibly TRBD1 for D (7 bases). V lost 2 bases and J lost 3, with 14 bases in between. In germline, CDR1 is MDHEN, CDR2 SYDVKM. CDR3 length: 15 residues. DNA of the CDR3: TGTGCCAGCAGTTTACGCGCGGGACAGTACTACGAGCAGTACTTC. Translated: CASSLRAGQYYEQYF. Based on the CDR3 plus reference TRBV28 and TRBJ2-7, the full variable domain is DVKVTQSSRYLVKRTGEKVFLECVQDMDHENMFWYRQDPGLGLRLIYFSYDVKMKEKGDIPEGYSVSREKKERFSLILESASTNQTSMYLCASSLRAGQYYEQYFGPGTRLTVT.

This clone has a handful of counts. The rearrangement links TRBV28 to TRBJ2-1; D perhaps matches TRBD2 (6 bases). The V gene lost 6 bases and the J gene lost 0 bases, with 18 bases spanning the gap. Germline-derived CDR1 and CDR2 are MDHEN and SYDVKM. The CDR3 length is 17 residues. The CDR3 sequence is CASSPPKTRSSYNEQFF. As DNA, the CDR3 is TGTGCCAGCAGCCCCCCCAAGACTAGGAGCTCCTACAATGAGCAGTTCTTC.

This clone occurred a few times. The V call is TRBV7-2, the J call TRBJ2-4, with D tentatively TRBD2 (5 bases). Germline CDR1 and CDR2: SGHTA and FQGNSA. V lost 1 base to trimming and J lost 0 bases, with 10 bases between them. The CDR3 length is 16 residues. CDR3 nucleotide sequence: TGTGCCAGCAGCTTAGAGGGTGGACTAGCCAAAAACATTCAGTACTTC. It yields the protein CASSLEGGLAKNIQYF.

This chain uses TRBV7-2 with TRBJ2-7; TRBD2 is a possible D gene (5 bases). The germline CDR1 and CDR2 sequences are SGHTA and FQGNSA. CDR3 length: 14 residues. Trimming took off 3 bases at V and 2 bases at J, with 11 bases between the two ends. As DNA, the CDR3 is TGTGCCAGCAGCTTCTTTGGGAGCACCTACGAGCAGTACTTC. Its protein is CASSFFGSTYEQYF.

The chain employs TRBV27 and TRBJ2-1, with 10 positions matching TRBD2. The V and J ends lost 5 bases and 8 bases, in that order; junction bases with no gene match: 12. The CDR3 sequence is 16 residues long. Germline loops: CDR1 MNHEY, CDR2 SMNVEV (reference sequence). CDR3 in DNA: TGTGCCAGCAGTCCCCCCGGAGCGGGAGGGCCCTATGAGCAGTTCTTC. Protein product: CASSPPGAGGPYEQFF.

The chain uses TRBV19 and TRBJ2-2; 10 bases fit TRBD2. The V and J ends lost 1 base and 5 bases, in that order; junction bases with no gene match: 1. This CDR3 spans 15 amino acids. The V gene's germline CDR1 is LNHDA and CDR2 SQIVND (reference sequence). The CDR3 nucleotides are TGTGCCAGTAGTATAGGGACTAGCGGTACCGGGGAGCTGTTTTTT. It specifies CASSIGTSGTGELFF.

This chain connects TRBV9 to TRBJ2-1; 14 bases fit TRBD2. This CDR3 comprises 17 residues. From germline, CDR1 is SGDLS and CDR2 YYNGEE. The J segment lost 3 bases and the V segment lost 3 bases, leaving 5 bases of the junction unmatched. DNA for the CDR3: TGTGCCAGCAGCGGAGGGACTAGCGGGAGACTCTACAATGAGCAGTTCTTC. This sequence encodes CASSGGTSGRLYNEQFF.

CDR3 in DNA: TGTGCCAGCACATCGTTAGGGGGGAGGGCCAGCGAGCAGTACTTC. Its translation: CASTSLGGRASEQYF. This chain uses TRBV6-1 with TRBJ2-7; a possible D gene is TRBD2 (7 bases). The V gene's germline CDR1 is MNHNS and CDR2 SASEGT. This CDR3 is 15 amino acids long. Deletions cut 7 bases from V and 6 bases from J, with 22 bases between.

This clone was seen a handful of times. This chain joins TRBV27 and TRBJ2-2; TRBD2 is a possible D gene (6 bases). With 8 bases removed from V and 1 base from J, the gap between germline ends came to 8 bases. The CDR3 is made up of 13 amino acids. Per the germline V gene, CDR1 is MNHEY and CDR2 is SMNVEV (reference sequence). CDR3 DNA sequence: TGTGCCAGCGCGGGGCAGAACACCGGGGAGCTGTTTTTT. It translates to CASAGQNTGELFF.

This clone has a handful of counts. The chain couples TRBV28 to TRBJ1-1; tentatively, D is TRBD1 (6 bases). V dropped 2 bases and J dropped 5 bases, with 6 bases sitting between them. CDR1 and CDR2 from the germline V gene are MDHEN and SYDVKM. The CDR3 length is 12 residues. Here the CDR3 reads CASSLGTTEAFF. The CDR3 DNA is TGTGCCAGCAGTTTAGGGACAACTGAAGCTTTCTTT.

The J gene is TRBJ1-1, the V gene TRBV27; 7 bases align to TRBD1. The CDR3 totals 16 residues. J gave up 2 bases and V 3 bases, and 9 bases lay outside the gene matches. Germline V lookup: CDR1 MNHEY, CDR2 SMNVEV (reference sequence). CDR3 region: CASSLGRGHTNTEAFF. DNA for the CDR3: TGTGCCAGCAGTTTGGGTAGGGGGCATACAAACACTGAAGCTTTCTTT.

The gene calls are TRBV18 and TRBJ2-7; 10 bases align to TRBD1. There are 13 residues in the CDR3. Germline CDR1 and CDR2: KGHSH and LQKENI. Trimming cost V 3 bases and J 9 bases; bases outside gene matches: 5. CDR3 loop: CASSPSDRGVQYF. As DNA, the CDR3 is TGTGCCAGCTCACCCTCGGACAGGGGGGTGCAGTACTTC.

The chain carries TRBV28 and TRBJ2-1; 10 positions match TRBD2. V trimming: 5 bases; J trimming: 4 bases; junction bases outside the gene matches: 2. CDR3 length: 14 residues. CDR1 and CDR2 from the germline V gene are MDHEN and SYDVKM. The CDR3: CASSLAGEYNEQFF. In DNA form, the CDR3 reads TGTGCCAGCAGTCTAGCGGGAGAGTACAATGAGCAGTTCTTC.